What follows is one T cell receptor (beta chain) and its context. This clone has more than one count but fewer than ten. The clone's antigen remains unknown. No base quality values were provided; no much bigger clone lies one nucleotide off. This entry is derived from a study of beta chain features in type 1 diabetes (dated by TCRdb to 2016 to 2018). Context from the whole study: Patients and healthy donors did not differ in mean age, gender distribution, total cell number or subset yield. A total of approximately 100,000,000 sorted cells were examined across all samples, and the number of cells per subset was strongly correlated with RNA yield. The study compared TCRB repertoires of sorted circulating CD4+ T cell subsets between recently diagnosed type 1 diabetes patients and matched healthy donors. Regulatory and stem cell-like memory subsets were obtained from only 8 patients and about eight healthy donors, while naive and central memory subsets were obtained from all 30 or so donors.

Ends trimmed: V by 1 base, J by 7 bases; bases unmatched to a gene: 11. CDR1 and CDR2 (SGHDT, YYEEEE) derive from the germline V gene. The CDR3 has 16 amino acids, counting the end cysteine and phenylalanine. Solely the CDR3 DNA is kept, with 48 bases framed from the first base. The High Capacity cDNA Reverse Transcription Kit was used to reverse transcribe all of the isolated RNA, meaning that expressed TCRB transcripts were what got sequenced. Naive, central memory and regulatory T cell samples underwent deep immunoSEQ sequencing, averaging around 3.7 million total reads per sample. Sorted cells were lysed in RLT buffer, and RNA was extracted using DNase-treated RNeasy Micro or Mini kits according to cell number. Each cell subset was processed separately to prevent cross-contamination, with patient and healthy donor samples processed together. The immunoSEQ multiplex PCR was used to amplify TCRB sequences from cDNA, generating 87-bp fragments that spanned the CDR3 region. Amplicons were sequenced on the Illumina HiSeq platform. Concerning the study's data processing: Synthetic template baselines were used to correct PCR bias computationally, reads within Hamming distance 2 were collapsed, and singletons that could not be merged were discarded. Reads were aligned against IMGT so that V, D and J genes, CDR3 length and insertions or deletions at six rearrangement sites could be assigned. Within each subset, clonotype counts were normalized to the number of sorted cells before true diversity and Gini coefficients were calculated with the tcR R package. The overlap coefficient, calculated on TCRB nucleotide sequences, was used to quantify repertoire sharing. TCRdb provides this immuneACCESS table in a form limited to in-frame rearrangements. Some clones are lacking; in checked studies, under half of them reflect an unresolved V gene, and why the rest are absent is not known. V and J calls and clone size are those listed in that table; D and trimming were worked out from the DNA. Within this sample are about 340,000 clones, with 8% of them counted one time only. Less than 0.45% of the sample rests with the top ten.

General conclusions and limits of the study: In all four CD4+ subsets, TCRB CDR3 length was moderately but significantly shorter in type 1 diabetes patients. At VDJ recombination sites, patients with type 1 diabetes made fewer insertions and deleted more nucleotides, a pattern implying thymic rearrangement abnormalities. PCR might favor shorter templates, but patient and control samples were amplified and corrected together, so any skew would affect both groups equally. Naive, central memory and regulatory TCRB repertoires appeared to be more similar among patients than among healthy donors. Only small numbers of individuals were included in the HLA sub-analyses, which left unresolved whether HLA type had any influence on TCRB rearrangement. Because cDNA was sequenced instead of genomic DNA, activated cells with high expression could be over-represented, although the groups did not differ in activation or CD3 levels.

From each donor, a single peripheral blood sample of about 120 mL on average was drawn into heparinised tubes. Using a panel that included CD45RO, CCR7, CD25, CD127, CD95 and CD27, naive, central memory, regulatory and stem cell-like memory CD4+ T cells were sorted on a BD FACSAria II. Purity was above 95% for every sorted population. Right away, PBMCs were isolated by Lymphoprep density gradient centrifugation and were stained directly, with no culture step. To minimize batch effects, samples were stained and sorted in pairs, one healthy donor with one patient per experiment. The chain was built from TRBV5-6 and TRBJ2-1, with 7 middle bases fitting TRBD1. This clonotype was sampled from a woman younger than 35 in good health. The sequenced sample was central memory CD4+ T cells from blood. The CDR3 is CASSLRLLDRRNEQFF. The DNA reads as follows: TGTGCCAGCAGCTTGCGCTTGTTGGACAGGAGAAATGAGCAGTTCTTC.